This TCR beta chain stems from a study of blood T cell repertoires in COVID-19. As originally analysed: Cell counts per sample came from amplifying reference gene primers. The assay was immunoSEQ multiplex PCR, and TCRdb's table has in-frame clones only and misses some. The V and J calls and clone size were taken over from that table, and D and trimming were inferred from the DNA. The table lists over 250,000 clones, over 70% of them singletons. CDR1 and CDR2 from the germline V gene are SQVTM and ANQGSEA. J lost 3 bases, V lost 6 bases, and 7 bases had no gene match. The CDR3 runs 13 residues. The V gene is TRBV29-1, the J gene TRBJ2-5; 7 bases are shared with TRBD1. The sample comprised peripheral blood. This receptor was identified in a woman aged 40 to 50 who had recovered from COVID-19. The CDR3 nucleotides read TGCAGCGTATATGACAGGGAAAAAGAGACCCAGTACTTC. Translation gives CSVYDREKETQYF.